The 20 T cell receptor beta chains listed next were all sequenced from one sample in a study of blood T cell repertoires in COVID-19. This table comes from immunoSEQ multiplex PCR, and its TCRdb copy is limited to in-frame clones, with some not included. The table has around 110,000 clones, about 82% seen once. The specimen sequenced was peripheral blood. These receptor sequences come from a man aged 60 to 69 with active or convalescent COVID-19.

The chain is built from TRBV3-1 (or the pseudogene TRBV3-2) and TRBJ2-5; 7 bases agree with TRBD2. The V gene's germline CDR1 is LGHDT and CDR2 YNNKEL (reference sequence). The trim removed 1 base at V and 4 bases at J, leaving 6 bases unmatched. This CDR3 region has 15 residues. In DNA, the CDR3 is TGTGCCAGCAGCCAAGGGGGGGGTCTTAGAGAGACCCAGTACTTC. As protein: CASSQGGGLRETQYF.

This clone was counted a few times. This rearrangement joins TRBV27 to TRBJ2-5; the match to TRBD2 covers 13 bases. CDR3 length: 14 residues. Germline CDR1 reads MNHEY; CDR2 reads SMNVEV (reference sequence). J was trimmed by 4 bases and V by 8 bases; bases with no gene match: 4. CDR3 sequence: CASWTSGRGETQYF. The CDR3 bases are TGTGCCAGCTGGACTAGCGGGAGAGGAGAGACCCAGTACTTC.

This clone was recorded a few times. The V and J genes are TRBV19 and TRBJ1-1, with D possibly being TRBD1 (5 bases). V shed 8 bases and J shed 1 base, with 11 bases lying between them. Germline CDR1 reads LNHDA; CDR2 reads SQIVND (reference sequence). This CDR3 region has 13 residues. CDR3 amino acids: CASGGKRNTEAFF. The CDR3 DNA sequence: TGTGCCAGTGGGGGGAAAAGGAACACTGAAGCTTTCTTT.

A few counts support this clone. The V gene is TRBV19, the J gene TRBJ1-1; tentative D call: TRBD1 (5 bases). Germline V gene lookup returns CDR1 LNHDA and CDR2 SQIVND (reference sequence). This CDR3 has 13 amino acids. Deletions cut 6 bases from V and 4 bases from J, with 12 bases between. CDR3 protein: CASSREGRTEAFF. CDR3 sequence (DNA): TGTGCCAGTAGCAGGGAGGGTCGCACTGAAGCTTTCTTT.

J is TRBJ1-6 and V is TRBV7-3; a weak D match, TRBD1 (5 bases). Germline CDR1 and CDR2: SGHTA and FQGTGA. The V and J ends lost 6 bases and 7 bases respectively, with 10 bases between them. The length of the CDR3 is 13 residues. The CDR3 DNA is TGTGCCAGCAGGGCGGGGGGGAATTCACCCCTCCACTTT. Protein product: CASRAGGNSPLHF.

The chain recombines TRBV27 with TRBJ2-7; a possible D gene is TRBD2 (6 bases). The CDR3 is made up of 14 amino acids. Trimming took off 3 bases at V and 2 bases at J, with 11 bases between the two ends. Germline-derived CDR1 and CDR2 are MNHEY and SMNVEV (reference sequence). The CDR3 spells CASSLRREAYEQYF. CDR3 sequence (DNA): TGTGCCAGCAGTTTGCGGCGGGAAGCCTACGAGCAGTACTTC.

V gene TRBV12-5 combines with J gene TRBJ1-3, with D tentatively TRBD1 (5 bases). The CDR3 sequence is 13 residues long. Trimming took 6 bases from V and 2 from J, leaving 8 bases between them. Germline CDR1 and CDR2: LGHNT and FRNRAP. Written as DNA, the CDR3 is TGTGCTAGTGGCGTGACAGCTGGAAACACCATATATTTT. It is translated as CASGVTAGNTIYF.

This clone appeared a single time. The chain links TRBV12-3 or TRBV12-4 to TRBJ2-7; D is possibly TRBD1 (6 bases). CDR3 length equals 11 residues. V lost 6 bases and J lost 9, with 12 bases in between. The CDR3 is CASSAGVRQYF. The CDR3 DNA is TGTGCCAGCAGCGCAGGGGTTAGGCAGTACTTC.

The chain is built from TRBV4-2 and TRBJ2-7, with 13 bases matching TRBD2. The J segment lost 3 bases and the V segment lost 4 bases, leaving 3 bases of the junction unmatched. The CDR3 consists of 15 residues. Looked up from germline, CDR1 is LGHNA and CDR2 is YNFKEQ. The CDR3 reads CASSRRLAGGYEQYF. CDR3 DNA sequence: TGTGCCAGCAGCCGTAGACTAGCGGGAGGCTACGAGCAGTACTTC.

The chain combines TRBV24-1 with TRBJ2-5; possibly TRBD2 for D (7 bases). V lost 9 bases and J lost 5, with 21 bases in between. The CDR3 spans 15 residues. Germline CDR1 is KGHDR and CDR2 is SFDVKD. The CDR3 is CATPPTGRDWETQYF. In DNA form, the CDR3 reads TGTGCCACCCCCCCAACAGGGAGGGATTGGGAGACCCAGTACTTC.

The chain carries TRBV7-3 and TRBJ1-1; a weak D match, TRBD1 (5 bases). Germline V gives CDR1 SGHTA, CDR2 FQGTGA. Between the trimmed V and J ends, which lost 2 bases and 2 bases, there was a span of 9 bases. The CDR3 covers 14 residues. The CDR3 here is CASSLQGRNTEAFF. CDR3 in DNA: TGTGCCAGCAGCTTACAGGGCAGAAACACTGAAGCTTTCTTT.

The J gene is TRBJ2-5, the V gene TRBV24-1, with D tentatively TRBD1 (6 bases). The germline CDR1 and CDR2 sequences are KGHDR and SFDVKD. V was pared by 4 bases and J by 5 bases, with 13 bases between. The CDR3 is made up of 14 amino acids. CDR3 DNA sequence: TGTGCCACCAGTGACTACAGGGTCGGGGAGACCCAGTACTTC. Translating it yields CATSDYRVGETQYF.

CDR3 sequence: CASSSPPETQYF. The CDR3 DNA reads as TGTGCCAGCAGTTCCCCCCCGGAGACCCAGTACTTC. The chain has TRBV28 and TRBJ2-5; D ambiguous. CDR3 size: 12 residues. CDR1 is MDHEN, CDR2 SYDVKM, per germline. V lost 4 bases and J 5 bases, leaving 8 bases between the germline ends.

The chain joins TRBV10-3 to TRBJ2-5, with 10 nucleotides matching TRBD1. The V gene end was trimmed by 4 bases and the J gene end by 4 bases; junction bases not matched to a gene: 6. The CDR3 spans 15 residues. Looked up from germline, CDR1 is ENHRY and CDR2 is SYGVKD. In nucleotides, the CDR3 is TGTGCCATCAGTGTTGACAGGGGGCTCGGAGAGACCCAGTACTTC. Amino acids: CAISVDRGLGETQYF.

The gene calls are TRBV5-6 and TRBJ1-1, with 8 bases matching TRBD1. Unmatched junction bases numbered 6, after V lost 4 bases and J lost 4 bases. Germline CDR1 and CDR2: SGHDT and YYEEEE. CDR3 length: 14 residues. The CDR3: CASSPLQGGTEAFF. The CDR3 bases are TGTGCCAGCAGCCCCCTACAGGGGGGCACTGAAGCTTTCTTT.

The chain recombines TRBV19 with TRBJ1-2; 8 nucleotides align to TRBD1. Trimming removed 6 bases from V and 2 bases from J; junction bases left unmatched: 5. From germline, CDR1 is LNHDA and CDR2 SQIVND (reference sequence). This CDR3 comprises 14 residues. CDR3 loop: CASSQDRGNYGYTF. In nucleotides, the CDR3 is TGTGCCAGTAGCCAAGACAGGGGCAACTATGGCTACACCTTC. The full variable domain, completed using reference TRBV19 and TRBJ1-2, is DGGITQSPKYLFRKEGQNVTLSCEQNLNHDAMYWYRQDPGQGLRLIYYSQIVNDFQKGDIAEGYSVSREKKESFPLTVTSAQKNPTAFYLCASSQDRGNYGYTFGSGTRLTVV.

The genes are TRBV4-2 and TRBJ2-2, with TRBD2 identical over 10 bases. Germline assignment: CDR1 LGHNA and CDR2 YNFKEQ. Trimming cost V 4 bases and J 4 bases; bases outside gene matches: 30. The CDR3 loop spans 24 amino acids. The CDR3 protein is CASSPRALRTRGLAGAPGTGELFF. CDR3 in DNA: TGTGCCAGCAGCCCCCGGGCCCTACGCACCAGGGGGCTAGCGGGAGCCCCTGGCACCGGGGAGCTGTTTTTT.

The rearrangement links TRBV29-1 to TRBJ1-1; the D is unclear. Between the trimmed V and J ends, which lost 4 bases and 5 bases, there was a span of 8 bases. The CDR3 has 11 amino acids. Germline-derived CDR1 and CDR2 are SQVTM and ANQGSEA. CDR3 residues: CSVAIKTEAFF. CDR3 DNA sequence: TGCAGCGTTGCCATCAAAACTGAAGCTTTCTTT.

The chain combines TRBV24-1 with TRBJ1-1; maybe TRBD1 (6 bases). Looked up from germline, CDR1 is KGHDR and CDR2 is SFDVKD. V gave up 2 bases and J gave up 4 bases, with 10 bases separating them. The CDR3 contains 14 residues. The CDR3 here is CATSDSRGFTEAFF. The CDR3 nucleotides read TGTGCCACCAGTGATTCCAGGGGTTTCACTGAAGCTTTCTTT.

CDR3 DNA: TGTGCCACCAAGCCCACTCGTAGGGGGCGTCCGGTTGGTGGCTACACCTTC. It translates to CATKPTRRGRPVGGYTF. The chain combines TRBV19 with TRBJ1-2; 7 nucleotides match TRBD1. This CDR3 comprises 17 residues. The trim removed 10 bases at V and 7 bases at J, leaving 24 bases unmatched. Germline assignment: CDR1 LNHDA and CDR2 SQIVND (reference sequence).